The rows below give T cell receptor beta chains drawn from one sample of a study of T cell changes during pregnancy in multiple sclerosis. Here immunoSEQ multiplex PCR was the method, and the copy in TCRdb shows in-frame clones only, minus some. The table includes approximately 88,000 clones, almost 95% detected once. The sample was peripheral blood, taken in the third trimester of pregnancy. The receptors stem from a female donor with multiple sclerosis, enrolled in a pregnancy study. Both conserved end residues are part of each CDR3. The D gene is left open where the match is weak. The size field is filled for only some rows; it gives once, few, many or a size class.

abundance	d_gene	j_gene	v_gene	CDR3aa	CDR3nt
NA	NA	TRBJ1-3	TRBV9	CASSRIAARGSGNTIYF	TGTGCCAGCAGCAGGATTGCAGCCAGGGGTTCTGGAAACACCATATATTTT
NA	NA	TRBJ2-7	TRBV28	CASSFLTSFSSSYEQYF	TGTGCCAGCAGTTTTTTAACGTCCTTTTCTAGCTCCTACGAGCAGTACTTC
NA	NA	TRBJ2-1	TRBV20-1	CSARGVSEQFF	TGCAGTGCTAGGGGAGTATCTGAGCAGTTCTTC
NA	TRBD2	TRBJ2-7	TRBV9	CASSVASEREGEQYF	TGTGCCAGCAGCGTCGCCTCCGAGCGGGAGGGAGAGCAGTACTTC
NA	NA	TRBJ1-2	TRBV28	CASSPPPSDGYTF	TGTGCCAGCAGCCCTCCCCCGTCGGATGGCTACACCTTC
NA	TRBD2	TRBJ2-2	TRBV9	CASSVELAGAVTNTGELFF	TGTGCCAGCAGCGTGGAACTAGCGGGAGCGGTGACGAACACCGGGGAGCTGTTTTTT
NA	NA	TRBJ2-7	TRBV28	CASGPGSSYEQYF	TGTGCCAGTGGTCCAGGGTCGTCCTACGAGCAGTACTTC
NA	NA	TRBJ2-1	TRBV5-6	CASSLGELRLSYNEQFF	TGTGCCAGCAGCTTGGGGGAGTTGCGGCTCTCCTACAATGAGCAGTTCTTC
once	TRBD1	TRBJ1-1	TRBV6-1	CASRGTGRATEAFF	TGTGCCAGCAGGGGGACAGGGAGGGCCACTGAAGCTTTCTTT
NA	TRBD1	TRBJ2-1	TRBV27	CASTLRTGPLSSYNEQFF	TGTGCCAGCACCCTCAGGACAGGGCCCCTTAGCTCCTACAATGAGCAGTTCTTC
NA	NA	TRBJ2-1	TRBV27	CASRSRGFGEQFF	TGTGCCAGCAGAAGTAGGGGGTTTGGTGAGCAGTTCTTC
NA	TRBD1	TRBJ1-2	TRBV28	CASSVYRAGTDNNYGYTF	TGTGCCAGCAGCGTGTATCGCGCCGGGACAGACAATAACTATGGCTACACCTTC
NA	TRBD1	TRBJ2-7	TRBV14	CASSQDQRRAGGTNEQYF	TGTGCCAGCAGCCAAGACCAGCGGCGGGCAGGGGGAACCAACGAGCAGTACTTC
NA	NA	TRBJ2-2	TRBV6-4	CASKGTLNTGELFF	TGTGCCAGCAAAGGGACACTTAACACCGGGGAGCTGTTTTTT
NA	TRBD1	TRBJ2-7	TRBV6-5	CASRTTGDGGYEQYF	TGTGCCAGCAGAACCACAGGGGACGGCGGCTACGAGCAGTACTTC
NA	NA	TRBJ1-5	TRBV28	CASSWRGNGNQPQHF	TGTGCCAGCAGCTGGCGGGGGAATGGCAATCAGCCCCAGCATTTT
NA	TRBD1	TRBJ1-5	TRBV28	CASSLRRQGKNQPQHF	TGTGCCAGCAGTTTACGGAGACAGGGTAAAAATCAGCCCCAGCATTTT
NA	TRBD1	TRBJ1-4	TRBV4-1	CASSQEISLGYRGEKLFF	TGCGCCAGCAGCCAAGAGATTTCATTAGGGTACAGGGGTGAAAAACTGTTTTTT
NA	NA	TRBJ1-3	TRBV28	CASREGDGNTIYF	TGTGCCAGCAGGGAGGGCGATGGAAACACCATATATTTT
NA	NA	TRBJ1-1	TRBV19	CASRQQMNTEAFF	TGTGCCAGTAGACAACAGATGAACACTGAAGCTTTCTTT
NA	TRBD1	TRBJ1-2	TRBV27	CASSFYHRGLGYTF	TGTGCCAGCAGTTTTTACCACAGGGGCCTTGGCTACACCTTC
NA	TRBD1	TRBJ2-7	TRBV6-1	CASSEAGTGAYEQYF	TGTGCCAGCAGTGAAGCAGGGACAGGGGCCTACGAGCAGTACTTC
NA	TRBD2	TRBJ2-5	TRBV5-1	CASSLVTSQDQYF	TGCGCCAGCAGCTTGGTGACTAGCCAGGACCAGTACTTC
NA	NA	TRBJ1-2	TRBV28	CASSSTGHGYTF	TGTGCCAGCAGTTCGACAGGCCATGGCTACACCTTC
NA	TRBD2	TRBJ2-7	TRBV29-1	CSVEDPGSGRAEQYF	TGCAGCGTTGAAGACCCCGGTAGCGGGAGGGCCGAGCAGTACTTC
NA	TRBD1	TRBJ1-1	TRBV6-5	CASRNPGTGNTEAFF	TGTGCCAGCCGAAATCCCGGGACAGGGAACACTGAAGCTTTCTTT
NA	TRBD2	TRBJ2-1	TRBV28	CASSGGLAGAYNEQFF	TGTGCCAGCAGTGGAGGACTAGCGGGAGCTTACAATGAGCAGTTCTTC
NA	NA	TRBJ2-3	TRBV7-8	CASSLPLGGGPADTQYF	TGTGCCAGCAGCTTACCCTTAGGGGGAGGGCCAGCAGATACGCAGTATTTT
NA	NA	TRBJ2-7	TRBV27	CASSLRGSYEQYF	TGTGCCAGCAGTTTAAGGGGCTCCTACGAGCAGTACTTC
NA	NA	TRBJ1-1	TRBV19	CASTQMSGGASEAFF	TGTGCCAGTACCCAGATGTCGGGGGGCGCTTCTGAAGCTTTCTTT
few	NA	TRBJ1-5	TRBV12-5	CASGSSSGNQPQHF	TGTGCTAGTGGTTCCTCCTCCGGGAATCAGCCCCAGCATTTT
NA	TRBD1	TRBJ1-2	TRBV28	CASSPKTGSGYGYTF	TGTGCCAGCAGTCCAAAGACAGGGTCAGGCTATGGCTACACCTTC
NA	NA	TRBJ2-1	TRBV4-1	CASASEEGNEQFF	TGCGCCAGCGCATCGGAGGAAGGCAATGAGCAGTTCTTC
NA	TRBD1	TRBJ2-1	TRBV7-2	CASSPRTGAYNEQFF	TGTGCCAGCAGCCCCAGGACAGGGGCCTACAATGAGCAGTTCTTC
few	TRBD1	TRBJ1-5	TRBV28	CASSSTLGTGYF	TGTGCCAGCAGTTCTACCCTCGGGACAGGGTATTTT
NA	NA	TRBJ2-7	TRBV5-1	CASSLAGGPYEQYF	TGCGCCAGCAGCTTGGCCGGGGGACCGTACGAGCAGTACTTC
NA	NA	TRBJ2-2	TRBV6-6	CASSYSQVTTGELFF	TGTGCCAGCAGTTACTCACAGGTTACCACCGGGGAGCTGTTTTTT
NA	TRBD1	TRBJ2-5	TRBV19	CASSLGQGESETQYF	TGTGCCAGTAGTCTCGGACAGGGGGAATCGGAGACCCAGTACTTC
NA	TRBD2	TRBJ2-1	TRBV10-3	CAISVGGSNYNEQFF	TGTGCCATCAGTGTTGGCGGGAGTAACTACAATGAGCAGTTCTTC
NA	NA	TRBJ1-1	TRBV2	CASSEESRMNTEAFF	TGTGCCAGCAGTGAAGAGAGCAGGATGAACACTGAAGCTTTCTTT